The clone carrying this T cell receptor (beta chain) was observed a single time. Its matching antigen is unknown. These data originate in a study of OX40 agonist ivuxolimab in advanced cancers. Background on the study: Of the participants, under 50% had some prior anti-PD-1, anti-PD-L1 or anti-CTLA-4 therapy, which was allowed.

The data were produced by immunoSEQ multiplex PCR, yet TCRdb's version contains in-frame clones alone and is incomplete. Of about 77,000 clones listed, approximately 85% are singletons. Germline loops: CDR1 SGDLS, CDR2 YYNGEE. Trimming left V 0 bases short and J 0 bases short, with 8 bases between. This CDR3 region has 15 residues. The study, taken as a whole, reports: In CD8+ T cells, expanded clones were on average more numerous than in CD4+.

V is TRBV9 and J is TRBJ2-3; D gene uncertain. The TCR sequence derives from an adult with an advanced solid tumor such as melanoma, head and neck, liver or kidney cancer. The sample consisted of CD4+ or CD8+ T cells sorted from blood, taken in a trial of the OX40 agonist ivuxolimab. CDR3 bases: TGTGCCAGCAGCGTAGATTCGCCTAGCACAGATACGCAGTATTTT. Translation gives CASSVDSPSTDTQYF. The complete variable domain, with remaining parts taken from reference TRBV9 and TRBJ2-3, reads DSGVTQTPKHLITATGQRVTLRCSPRSGDLSVYWYQQSLDQGLQFLIQYYNGEERAKGNILERFSAQQFPDLHSELNLSSLELGDSALYFCASSVDSPSTDTQYFGPGTRLTVL.